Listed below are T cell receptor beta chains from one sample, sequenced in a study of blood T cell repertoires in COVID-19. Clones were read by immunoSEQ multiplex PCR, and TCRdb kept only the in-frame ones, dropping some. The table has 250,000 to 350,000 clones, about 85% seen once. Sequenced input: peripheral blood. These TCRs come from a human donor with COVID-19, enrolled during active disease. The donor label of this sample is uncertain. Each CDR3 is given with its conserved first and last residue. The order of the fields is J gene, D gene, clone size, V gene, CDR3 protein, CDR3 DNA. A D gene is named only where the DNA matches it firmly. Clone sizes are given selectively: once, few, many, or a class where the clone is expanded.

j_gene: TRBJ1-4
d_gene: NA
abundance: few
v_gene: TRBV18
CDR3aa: CASSRYDSDEKLFF
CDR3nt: TGTGCCAGCTCACGATACGACAGTGACGAAAAACTGTTTTTT

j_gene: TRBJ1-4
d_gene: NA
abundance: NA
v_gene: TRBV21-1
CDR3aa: CASSNGRGQPKKKLFF
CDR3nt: TGTGCCAGCAGCAATGGCAGGGGCCAACCTAAGAAAAAACTGTTTTTT

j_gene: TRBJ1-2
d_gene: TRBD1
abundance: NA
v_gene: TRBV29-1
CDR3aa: CSVGQGAYGYTF
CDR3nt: TGCAGCGTCGGACAGGGAGCCTATGGCTACACCTTC

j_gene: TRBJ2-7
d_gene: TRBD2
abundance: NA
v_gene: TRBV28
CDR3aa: CASSLSTSGAYEQYF
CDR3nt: TGTGCCAGCAGTTTATCCACTAGCGGAGCTTACGAGCAGTACTTC

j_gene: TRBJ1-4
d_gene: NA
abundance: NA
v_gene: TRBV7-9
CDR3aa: CASSPQGLSPNEKLFF
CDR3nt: TGTGCCAGCAGCCCCCAGGGGCTTTCGCCAAATGAAAAACTGTTTTTT

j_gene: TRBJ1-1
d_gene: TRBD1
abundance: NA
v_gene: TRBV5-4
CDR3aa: CASSPSGQLEAFF
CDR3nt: TGTGCCAGCAGCCCGTCGGGACAGCTTGAAGCTTTCTTT

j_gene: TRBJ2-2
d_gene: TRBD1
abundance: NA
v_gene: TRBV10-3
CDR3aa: CAISERPGQGTLSAGELFF
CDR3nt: TGTGCCATCAGTGAGAGACCGGGACAGGGGACTCTCTCGGCCGGGGAGCTGTTTTTT

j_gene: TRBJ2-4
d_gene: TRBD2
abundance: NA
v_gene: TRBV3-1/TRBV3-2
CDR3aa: CASSQGGSGNIQYF
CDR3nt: TGTGCCAGCAGCCAAGGCGGGAGCGGAAACATTCAGTACTTC

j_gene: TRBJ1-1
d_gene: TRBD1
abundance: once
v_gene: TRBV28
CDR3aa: CASTSTGGTEAFF
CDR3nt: TGTGCCAGCACCTCGACAGGGGGCACTGAAGCTTTCTTT

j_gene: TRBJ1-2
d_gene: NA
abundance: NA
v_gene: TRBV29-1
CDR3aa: CSVEPGDNNYGYTF
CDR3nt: TGCAGCGTTGAGCCCGGGGACAATAACTATGGCTACACCTTC

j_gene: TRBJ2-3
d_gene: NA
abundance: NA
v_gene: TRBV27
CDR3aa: CASSLGWGRSTDTQYF
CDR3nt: TGTGCCAGCAGTTTAGGCTGGGGGCGCAGCACAGATACGCAGTATTTT

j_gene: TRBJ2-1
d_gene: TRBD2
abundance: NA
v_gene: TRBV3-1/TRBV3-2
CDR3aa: CASSHPLAGVLNEQFF
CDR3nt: TGTGCCAGCAGCCACCCCCTAGCGGGAGTGTTGAATGAGCAGTTCTTC

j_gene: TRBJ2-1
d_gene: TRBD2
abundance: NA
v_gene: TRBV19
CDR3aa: CASSPGGLAGEEQFF
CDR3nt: TGTGCCAGTAGTCCGGGAGGACTAGCGGGGGAGGAGCAGTTCTTC

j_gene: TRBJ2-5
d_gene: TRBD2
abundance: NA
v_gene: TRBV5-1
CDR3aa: CASSLPSGQETQYF
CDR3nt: TGCGCCAGCAGCTTGCCTAGCGGTCAAGAGACCCAGTACTTC

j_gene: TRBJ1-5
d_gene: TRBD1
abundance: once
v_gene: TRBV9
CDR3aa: CASSASTGWGQPQHF
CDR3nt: TGTGCCAGCAGCGCGTCGACAGGGTGGGGGCAGCCCCAGCATTTT

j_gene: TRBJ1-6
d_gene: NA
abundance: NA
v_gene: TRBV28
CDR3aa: CASSSGLNSPLHF
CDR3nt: TGTGCCAGCAGTTCGGGACTTAATTCACCCCTCCACTTT

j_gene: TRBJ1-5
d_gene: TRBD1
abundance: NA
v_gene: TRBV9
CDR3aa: CASSPDGTGGDQPQHF
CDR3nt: TGTGCCAGCAGCCCTGACGGGACAGGGGGGGATCAGCCCCAGCATTTT

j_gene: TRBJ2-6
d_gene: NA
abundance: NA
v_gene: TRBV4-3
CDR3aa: CASSQGTSGSGANVLTF
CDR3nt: TGCGCCAGCAGCCAAGGGACTTCCGGCTCTGGGGCCAACGTCCTGACTTTC

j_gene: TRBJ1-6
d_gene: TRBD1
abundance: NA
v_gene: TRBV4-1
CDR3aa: CASSQVTGGQGNSPLHF
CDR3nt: TGCGCCAGCAGCCAAGTTACCGGGGGACAGGGGAATTCACCCCTCCACTTT

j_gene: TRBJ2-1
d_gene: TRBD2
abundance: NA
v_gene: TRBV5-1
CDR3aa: CASSPTSGRAYEQFF
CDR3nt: TGCGCCAGCAGCCCTACTAGCGGGAGGGCCTATGAGCAGTTCTTC

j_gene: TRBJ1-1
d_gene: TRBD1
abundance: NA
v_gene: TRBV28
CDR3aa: CASSWGQGGTEAFF
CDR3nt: TGTGCCAGCAGTTGGGGACAGGGCGGGACTGAAGCTTTCTTT

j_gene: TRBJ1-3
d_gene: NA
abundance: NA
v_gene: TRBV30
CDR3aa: CAWSDRSFGNTIYF
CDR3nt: TGTGCCTGGAGTGACAGAAGTTTCGGAAACACCATATATTTT

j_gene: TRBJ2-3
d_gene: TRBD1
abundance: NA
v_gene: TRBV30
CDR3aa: CAWSGLGQSTDTQYF
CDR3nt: TGTGCCTGGAGTGGATTGGGACAGTCCACGGATACGCAGTATTTT

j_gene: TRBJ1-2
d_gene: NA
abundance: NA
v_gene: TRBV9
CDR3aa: CASSVVQSSGDYTF
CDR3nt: TGTGCCAGCAGCGTCGTACAGAGCTCAGGGGACTACACCTTC